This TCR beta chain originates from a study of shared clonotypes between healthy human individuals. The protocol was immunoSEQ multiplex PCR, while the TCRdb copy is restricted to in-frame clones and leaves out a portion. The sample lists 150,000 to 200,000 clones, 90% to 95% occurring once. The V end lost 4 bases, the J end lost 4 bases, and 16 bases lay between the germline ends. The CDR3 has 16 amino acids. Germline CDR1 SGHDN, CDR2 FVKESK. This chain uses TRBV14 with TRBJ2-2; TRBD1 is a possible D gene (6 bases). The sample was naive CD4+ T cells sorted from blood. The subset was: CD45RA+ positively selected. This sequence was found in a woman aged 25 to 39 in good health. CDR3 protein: CASSPPGTRGTGELFF. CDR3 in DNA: TGTGCCAGCAGCCCCCCCGGGACAAGAGGCACCGGGGAGCTGTTTTTT.